One sample yielded the 20 T cell receptor beta chains listed below, sequenced in a study of metastatic and nonmetastatic thyroid tumors. MiXCR re-clonotyped the PCR reads for TCRdb. The sample yields roughly 40,000 clones, roughly a sixth seen once. Treatment of any kind had been given to no patient before thyroid surgery. What was sequenced was blood. These TCRs come from a female donor with papillary thyroid cancer or a benign thyroid nodule (not recorded which). Some clones in this sample may be carry-over from other donors' samples.

This clone was recorded at least ten times. The chain recombines TRBV5-1 with TRBJ1-2, with 9 nucleotides matching TRBD1. V shed 7 bases, J shed 4 bases, and the junction held 11 bases outside the gene matches. The CDR3 extends over 15 amino acids. CDR1 SGHRS and CDR2 YFSETQ come from the germline V gene. The CDR3 sequence is CASGQETGGAYGYTF. The CDR3 DNA follows: TGCGCCAGCGGACAGGAAACAGGGGGCGCCTATGGCTACACCTTC.

With regard to this clone: This may stem from a read error, because a much larger clone lies one nucleotide away. CDR3: CASSPDRVGEKLFF. The CDR3 DNA reads as TGTGCCAGCAGCCCGGACAGGGTGGGTGAAAAACTGTTTTTT. The V and J genes are TRBV5-6 and TRBJ1-4; 8 bases map to TRBD1. The length of the CDR3 is 14 residues. Trimming cost V 4 bases and J 7 bases; bases outside gene matches: 6. Germline V gene sequence: CDR1 SGHDT, CDR2 YYEEEE.

This clone came up many times. The chain recombines TRBV3-1 with TRBJ2-2; D uncertain. Germline assignment: CDR1 LGHDT and CDR2 YNNKEL (reference sequence). This CDR3 region has 20 residues. Trimming removed 1 base from V and 6 bases from J, with 27 bases in between. CDR3 sequence: CASSQVEPSARRAGSGELFF. The CDR3 DNA follows: TGTGCCAGCAGCCAAGTTGAGCCTAGTGCCAGGCGAGCCGGGTCCGGGGAGCTGTTTTTT.

Notes on this clone: Germline is not matched at one junction end, which may reflect a read error. The genes are TRBV10-1 and TRBJ2-1, with D possibly matching TRBD2 (6 bases). Looked up from germline, CDR1 is WNHNN and CDR2 is SYGVQD (reference sequence). The CDR3 is 15 amino acids. The DNA of the CDR3 is TGCGCCAGCAGTGAGGTGCGGGGAGCTAACAATGGGCAGTTCTTC. It codes for CASSEVRGANNGQFF.

The chain couples TRBV29-1 to TRBJ2-7; D is possibly TRBD1 or TRBD2 (5 bases each). In germline, CDR1 is SQVTM, CDR2 ANQGSEA. V lost 4 bases to trimming and J lost 2 bases, with 12 bases between them. The CDR3 sequence is 13 residues long. The CDR3 nucleotides read TGCAGCGTTGGAGGGCAGGGAGCCTACGAGCAGTACTTC. Encoded protein: CSVGGQGAYEQYF.

This clone came up a few times. A much larger clone differs from this one at a single base, so this may be a read error. Other DNA sequences of this sample code for an identical CDR3. The chain combines TRBV5-6 with TRBJ2-2, with D tentatively TRBD1 (6 bases). The CDR3 contains 17 residues. Germline V gene lookup returns CDR1 SGHDT and CDR2 YYEEEE. Deletions cut 4 bases from V and 3 bases from J, with 19 bases between. CDR3 nucleotides: TGTGCCAGCAGCCTGGAGGCGACAGGTCCCTACACCGGGGAGCTGTTTTTT. It codes for CASSLEATGPYTGELFF.

This clone was seen a few times. This chain connects TRBV28 to TRBJ2-7; 7 nucleotides align to TRBD1. The trim removed 7 bases at V and 3 bases at J, leaving 12 bases unmatched. This CDR3 comprises 15 residues. Germline-derived CDR1 and CDR2 are MDHEN and SYDVKM. The CDR3 DNA follows: TGTGCCAGCATACCCCCGACAGGGTGCTACTACGAGCAGTACTTC. Translating it yields CASIPPTGCYYEQYF.

The chain employs TRBV11-1 and TRBJ2-2; the match to TRBD1 covers 12 bases. Trimming took 7 bases from V and 10 from J; bases not matched to a gene: 16. Germline V gives CDR1 SGHAT, CDR2 FQDESV (reference sequence). The CDR3 is made up of 17 amino acids. The CDR3: CASIPFWDRGHDVELFF. CDR3 in DNA: TGTGCCAGCATCCCATTCTGGGACAGGGGGCATGACGTGGAGCTGTTTTTT.

This clone was observed a handful of times. V and J are TRBV6-1 and TRBJ2-1, with 10 bases lining up with TRBD1. The trim removed 6 bases at V and 9 bases at J, leaving 14 bases unmatched. The CDR3 is 16 amino acids. CDR1 MNHNS and CDR2 SASEGT come from the germline V gene. CDR3 bases: TGTGCCAGCAGACAGTCGACAGGGGGCCAACGAGGTGAGCAGTTCTTC. Protein product: CASRQSTGGQRGEQFF.

This clone was observed many times. The V and J genes are TRBV3-1 and TRBJ2-2, with TRBD1 matching over 7 bases. The V segment lost 5 bases and the J segment 5 bases; nucleotides outside the gene matches: 11. Per the germline V gene, CDR1 is LGHDT and CDR2 is YNNKEL (reference sequence). This CDR3 has 16 residues. The CDR3, as DNA: TGTGCCAGCAGCTTTCCGACAGGGTATTTGACCGGGGAGCTGTTTTTT. Its protein is CASSFPTGYLTGELFF. The variable domain in full, completed from reference TRBV3-1 and TRBJ2-2, reads DTAVSQTPKYLVTQMGNDKSIKCEQNLGHDTMYWYKQDSKKFLKIMFSYNNKELIINETVPNRFSPKSPDKAHLNLHINSLELGDSAVYFCASSFPTGYLTGELFFGEGSRLTVL.

This clone was seen at least ten times. This chain uses TRBV29-1 with TRBJ2-3, with 8 bases fitting TRBD2. The CDR3 spans 13 residues. Germline-derived CDR1 and CDR2 are SQVTM and ANQGSEA. With V trimmed by 7 bases and J by 1 base, 4 bases remained unmatched. The CDR3 coding sequence is TGCAGCGCCGGGGGGGGGGGCACAGATACGCAGTATTTT. As protein: CSAGGGGTDTQYF.

V is TRBV20-1 and J is TRBJ2-1; D gene uncertain. From germline, CDR1 is DFQATT and CDR2 SNEGSKA (reference sequence). This CDR3 has 9 amino acids. The V gene lost 5 bases and the J gene lost 9 bases, with 5 bases spanning the gap. The CDR3 sequence is CSASIEQFF. Written as DNA, the CDR3 is TGCAGTGCTTCTATTGAGCAGTTCTTC.

This clone has ten or more counts. V usage is TRBV5-1 and J usage is TRBJ1-6; TRBD1 aligns across 8 bases. There are 15 residues in the CDR3. The ends lost 3 bases at V and 8 bases at J; junction bases unmatched: 7. The germline V gene encodes CDR1 SGHRS and CDR2 YFSETQ. The CDR3 coding sequence is TGCGCCAGCAGCTCCCGGACAGGGATGGATTCACCCCTCCACTTT. Its protein is CASSSRTGMDSPLHF.

Concerning this clone itself: At one end, the junction sequence differs from germline, possibly due to a read error. CDR3 protein: CASIYSNLFDGSPLHF. The CDR3 DNA is TGTGCCAGCATTTACTCGAACCTTTTTGATGGTTCACCCCTCCACTTT. The V gene is TRBV6-2 or TRBV6-3, the J gene TRBJ1-6, with D uncertain. Germline-derived CDR1 and CDR2 are MNHEY and SVGEGT. CDR3 length: 16 amino acids.

This clone was picked up many times. This rearrangement joins TRBV3-1 to TRBJ2-7, with D possibly being TRBD1 or TRBD2 (7 bases each). Germline CDR1 and CDR2: LGHDT and YNNKEL (reference sequence). V shed 0 bases and J shed 0 bases, with 15 bases lying between them. The CDR3 is made up of 17 amino acids. The CDR3: CASSQEWVRGGSYEQYF. The CDR3 region has the DNA TGTGCCAGCAGCCAAGAGTGGGTCAGGGGGGGCTCCTACGAGCAGTACTTC.

The V gene is TRBV5-1, the J gene TRBJ2-3; D remains ambiguous. CDR3 length equals 14 residues. The ends were cut back, 0 bases at V and 0 bases at J, with 5 bases in the middle. Germline assignment: CDR1 SGHRS and CDR2 YFSETQ. CDR3 sequence (DNA): TGCGCCAGCAGCTTGGCTACTAGCACAGATACGCAGTATTTT. Encoded protein: CASSLATSTDTQYF.

This clone was counted at least ten times. It may be a read error: a sequence one base away is much more abundant. The V gene is TRBV10-2, the J gene TRBJ2-1; TRBD2 aligns across 8 bases. Germline V lookup: CDR1 WSHSY, CDR2 SAAADI. This CDR3 is built from 15 residues. V lost 7 bases and J lost 6; bases outside the gene matches: 11. The CDR3 region is CASIQTSVAVNEQFF. The CDR3 region has the DNA TGCGCCAGCATACAGACTAGCGTGGCTGTCAATGAGCAGTTCTTC.

In this sample, this clone turned up a few times. This rearrangement joins TRBV11-2 to TRBJ2-1; 10 nucleotides match TRBD1. In germline, CDR1 is SGHAT, CDR2 FQNNGV. Trimming took 4 bases from V and 6 from J; bases not matched to a gene: 9. The CDR3 has 16 amino acids. This CDR3 is CASSSRQGASGNEQFF. The CDR3 nucleotides read TGTGCCAGCAGCTCGAGACAGGGGGCCAGCGGCAATGAGCAGTTCTTC.

This clone rates as medium-sized (0.01 to 0.1%). The chain carries TRBV12-3 or TRBV12-4 and TRBJ1-2; a weak D match, TRBD1 (5 bases). The CDR3 has 13 residues. Trimming removed 1 base at V and 8 bases at J, with 11 bases between. CDR3 nucleotide sequence: TGTGCCAGCAGTTTAGGGGGGACGGGCGGCTACACCTTC. Protein: CASSLGGTGGYTF.

This clone was recorded many times. The rearrangement uses TRBV10-3 and TRBJ2-2; 15 bases align to TRBD2. Germline assignment: CDR1 ENHRY and CDR2 SYGVKD. The length of the CDR3 is 16 residues. The V segment lost 6 bases and the J segment 5 bases; nucleotides outside the gene matches: 4. The CDR3 reads CAIRQGLAGGTGELFF. Written as DNA, the CDR3 is TGTGCCATCAGGCAAGGACTAGCGGGGGGGACCGGGGAGCTGTTTTTT.